Included here is one T cell receptor (beta chain) sequence, with context. The sample originates from a study of blood T cell repertoires in COVID-19. Study-level background: Sample material is recorded as cDNA or gDNA derived from T cells, B-cell-depleted T cells, or PBMCs.

Sequencing used immunoSEQ multiplex PCR; TCRdb keeps in-frame clones, though not all of them. Here the sample spans tens of thousands of clones, roughly 87% being singletons. Germline V gene sequence: CDR1 SGHDT, CDR2 YYEEEE. The V gene lost 4 bases and the J gene lost 6 bases, with 11 bases spanning the gap. The CDR3 runs 13 residues. The rearrangement links TRBV5-6 to TRBJ2-1; D not certain. The TCR sequence derives from a man aged 45 to 65 with acute or convalescent COVID-19. Material: peripheral blood. CDR3 in amino acids: CASSPDTSNEQFF. CDR3 nucleotide sequence: TGTGCCAGCAGCCCCGACACAAGCAATGAGCAGTTCTTC.